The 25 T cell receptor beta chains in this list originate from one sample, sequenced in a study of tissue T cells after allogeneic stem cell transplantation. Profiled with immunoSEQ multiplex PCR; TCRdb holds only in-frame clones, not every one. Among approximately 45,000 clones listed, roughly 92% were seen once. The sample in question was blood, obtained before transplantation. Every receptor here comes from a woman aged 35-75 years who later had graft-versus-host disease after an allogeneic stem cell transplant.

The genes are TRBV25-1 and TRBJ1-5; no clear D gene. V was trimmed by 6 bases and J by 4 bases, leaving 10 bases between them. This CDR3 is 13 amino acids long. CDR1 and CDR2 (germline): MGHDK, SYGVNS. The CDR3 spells CASSPNRNQPQHF. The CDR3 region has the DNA TGTGCCAGCAGCCCGAATAGGAATCAGCCCCAGCATTTT.

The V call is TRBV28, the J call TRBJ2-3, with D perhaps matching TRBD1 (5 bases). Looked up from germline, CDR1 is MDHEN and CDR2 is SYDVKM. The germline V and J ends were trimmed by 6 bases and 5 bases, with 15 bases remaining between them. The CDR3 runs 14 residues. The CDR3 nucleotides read TGTGCCAGCAGCCCTACCCAGGGCGTAGATACGCAGTATTTT. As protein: CASSPTQGVDTQYF.

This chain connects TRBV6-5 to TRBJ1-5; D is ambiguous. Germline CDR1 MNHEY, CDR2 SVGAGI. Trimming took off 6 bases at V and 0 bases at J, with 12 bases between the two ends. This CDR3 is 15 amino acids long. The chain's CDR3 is CASRDAIRSNQPQHF. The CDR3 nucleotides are TGTGCCAGCAGGGACGCCATTCGTAGCAATCAGCCCCAGCATTTT.

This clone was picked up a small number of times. The DNA of the CDR3 is TGTGCCAGCAGTGCCCACACATACAATGAGCAGTTCTTC. As protein: CASSAHTYNEQFF. This chain uses TRBV25-1 with TRBJ2-1; D uncertain. From germline, CDR1 is MGHDK and CDR2 SYGVNS. V gave up 4 bases and J gave up 4 bases, with 8 bases separating them. CDR3 length: 13 residues. The variable domain in full, with the rest retrieved from reference TRBV25-1 and TRBJ2-1, is EADIYQTPRYLVIGTGKKITLECSQTMGHDKMYWYQQDPGMELHLIHYSYGVNSTEKGDLSSESTVSRIRTEHFPLTLESARPSHTSQYLCASSAHTYNEQFFGPGTRLTVL.

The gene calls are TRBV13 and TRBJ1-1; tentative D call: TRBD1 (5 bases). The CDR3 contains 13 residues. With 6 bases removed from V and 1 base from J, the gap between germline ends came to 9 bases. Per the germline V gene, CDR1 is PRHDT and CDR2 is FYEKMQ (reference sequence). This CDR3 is CASRLGGNTEAFF. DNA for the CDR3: TGTGCCAGCAGGCTCGGGGGGAACACTGAAGCTTTCTTT.

The chain's CDR3 is CASTVDRGLYYGYTF. CDR3 in DNA: TGTGCCAGCACCGTAGACAGGGGGCTGTACTATGGCTACACCTTC. The chain links TRBV7-9 to TRBJ1-2; 10 nucleotides agree with TRBD1. Unmatched junction bases numbered 8, after V lost 7 bases and J lost 3 bases. CDR3 size: 15 residues. The germline V gene encodes CDR1 SEHNR and CDR2 FQNEAQ (reference sequence).

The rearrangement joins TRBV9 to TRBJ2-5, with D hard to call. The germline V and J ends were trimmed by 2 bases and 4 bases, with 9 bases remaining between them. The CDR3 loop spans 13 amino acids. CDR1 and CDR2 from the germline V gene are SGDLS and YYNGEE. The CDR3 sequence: CASSVNLGETQYF. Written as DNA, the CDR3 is TGTGCCAGCAGCGTTAATCTGGGAGAGACCCAGTACTTC.

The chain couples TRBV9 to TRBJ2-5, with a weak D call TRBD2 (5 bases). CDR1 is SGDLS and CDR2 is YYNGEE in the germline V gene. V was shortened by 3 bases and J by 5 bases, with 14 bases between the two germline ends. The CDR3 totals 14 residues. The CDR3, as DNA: TGTGCCAGCAGCGGAACTAGGAATGGGGAGACCCAGTACTTC. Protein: CASSGTRNGETQYF.

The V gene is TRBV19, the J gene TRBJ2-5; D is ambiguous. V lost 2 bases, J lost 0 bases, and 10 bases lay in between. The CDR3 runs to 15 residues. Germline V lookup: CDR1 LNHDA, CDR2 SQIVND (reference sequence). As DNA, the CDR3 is TGTGCCAGTAGTATATTTTCCAGGAACCAAGAGACCCAGTACTTC. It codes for CASSIFSRNQETQYF.

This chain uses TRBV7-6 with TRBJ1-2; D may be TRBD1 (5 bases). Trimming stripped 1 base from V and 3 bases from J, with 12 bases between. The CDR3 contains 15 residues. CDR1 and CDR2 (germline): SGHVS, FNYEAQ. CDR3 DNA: TGTGCCAGCAGCTTAGGGAGGGGAGGTGACTATGGCTACACCTTC. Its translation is CASSLGRGGDYGYTF.

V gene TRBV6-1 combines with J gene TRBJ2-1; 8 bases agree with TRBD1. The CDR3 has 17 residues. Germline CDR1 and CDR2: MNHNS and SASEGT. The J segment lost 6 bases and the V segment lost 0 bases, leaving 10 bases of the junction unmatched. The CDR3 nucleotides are TGTGCCAGCAGTGAAGCGGACGGACAGGGCGGTACCAATGAGCAGTTCTTC. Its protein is CASSEADGQGGTNEQFF.

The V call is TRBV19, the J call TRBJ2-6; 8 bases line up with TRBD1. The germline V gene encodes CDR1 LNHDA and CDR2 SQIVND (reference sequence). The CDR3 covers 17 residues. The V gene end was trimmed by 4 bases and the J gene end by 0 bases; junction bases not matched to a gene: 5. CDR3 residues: CASSTQGGRSGANVLTF. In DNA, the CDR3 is TGTGCCAGTAGTACACAGGGGGGCCGCTCTGGGGCCAACGTCCTGACTTTC.

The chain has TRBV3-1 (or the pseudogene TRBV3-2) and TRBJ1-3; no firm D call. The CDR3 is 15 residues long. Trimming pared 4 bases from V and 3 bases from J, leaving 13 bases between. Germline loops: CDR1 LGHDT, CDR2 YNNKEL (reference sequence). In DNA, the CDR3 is TGTGCCAGCAGCCTCACTAAGGGAGGTGGAAACACCATATATTTT. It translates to CASSLTKGGGNTIYF.

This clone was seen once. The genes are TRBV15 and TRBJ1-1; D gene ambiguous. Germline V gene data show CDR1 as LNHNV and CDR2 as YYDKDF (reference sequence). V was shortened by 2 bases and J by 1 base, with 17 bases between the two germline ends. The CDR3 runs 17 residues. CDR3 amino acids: CATSRRSPAATNTEAFF. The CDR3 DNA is TGTGCCACCAGCAGACGTTCCCCCGCAGCAACGAACACTGAAGCTTTCTTT.

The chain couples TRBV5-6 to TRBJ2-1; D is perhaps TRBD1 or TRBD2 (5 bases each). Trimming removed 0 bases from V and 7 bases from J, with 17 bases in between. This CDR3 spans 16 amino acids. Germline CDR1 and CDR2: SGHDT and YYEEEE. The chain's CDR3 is CASSLAGLFIWNEQFF. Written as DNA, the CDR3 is TGTGCCAGCAGCTTGGCGGGGCTTTTTATTTGGAATGAGCAGTTCTTC. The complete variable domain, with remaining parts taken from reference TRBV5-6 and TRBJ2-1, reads DAGVTQSPTHLIKTRGQQVTLRCSPKSGHDTVSWYQQALGQGPQFIFQYYEEEERQRGNFPDRFSGHQFPNYSSELNVNALLLGDSALYLCASSLAGLFIWNEQFFGPGTRLTVL.

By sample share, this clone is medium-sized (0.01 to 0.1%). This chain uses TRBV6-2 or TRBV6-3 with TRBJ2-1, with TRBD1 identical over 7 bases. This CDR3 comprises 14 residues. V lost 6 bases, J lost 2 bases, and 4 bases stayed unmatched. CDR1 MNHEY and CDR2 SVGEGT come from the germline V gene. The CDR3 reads CASSWDSTYNEQFF. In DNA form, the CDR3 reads TGTGCCAGCAGCTGGGACAGCACCTACAATGAGCAGTTCTTC.

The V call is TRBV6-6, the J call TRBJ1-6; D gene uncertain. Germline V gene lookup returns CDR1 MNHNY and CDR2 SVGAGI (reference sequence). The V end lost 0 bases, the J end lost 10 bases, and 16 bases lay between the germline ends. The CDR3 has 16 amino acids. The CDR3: CASSYSTGRARSPLHF. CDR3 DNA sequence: TGTGCCAGCAGTTACTCGACCGGGAGGGCACGGTCACCCCTCCACTTT.

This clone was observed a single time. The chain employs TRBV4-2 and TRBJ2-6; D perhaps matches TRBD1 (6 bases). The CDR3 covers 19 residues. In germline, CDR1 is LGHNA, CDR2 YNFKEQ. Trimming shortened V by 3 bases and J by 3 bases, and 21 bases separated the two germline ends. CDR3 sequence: CASSQHLRDTTSGANVLTF. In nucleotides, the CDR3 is TGTGCCAGCAGCCAGCACCTCCGGGACACTACTAGTGGGGCCAACGTCCTGACTTTC.

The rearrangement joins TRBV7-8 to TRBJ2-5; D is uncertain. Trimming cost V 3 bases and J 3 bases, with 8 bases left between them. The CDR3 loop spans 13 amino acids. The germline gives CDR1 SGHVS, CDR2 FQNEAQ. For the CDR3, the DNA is TGTGCCAGCAGCTTGCTCCGGGAAGAGACCCAGTACTTC. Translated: CASSLLREETQYF. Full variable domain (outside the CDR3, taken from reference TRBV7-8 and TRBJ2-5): GAGVSQSPRYKVAKRGQDVALRCDPISGHVSLFWYQQALGQGPEFLTYFQNEAQLDKSGLPSDRFFAERPEGSVSTLKIQRTQQEDSAVYLCASSLLREETQYFGPGTRLLVL.

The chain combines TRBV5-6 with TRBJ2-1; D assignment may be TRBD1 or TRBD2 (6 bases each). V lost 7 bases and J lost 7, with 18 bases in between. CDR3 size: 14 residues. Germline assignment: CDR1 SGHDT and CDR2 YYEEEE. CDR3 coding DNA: TGTGCCAGCCGTGCGAGGAGGGGGTGGAATGAGCAGTTCTTC. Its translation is CASRARRGWNEQFF.

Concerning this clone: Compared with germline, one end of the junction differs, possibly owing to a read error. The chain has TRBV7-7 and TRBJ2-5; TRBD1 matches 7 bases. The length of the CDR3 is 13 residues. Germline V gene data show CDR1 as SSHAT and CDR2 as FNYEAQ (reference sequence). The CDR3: CASSSGQQETQYF. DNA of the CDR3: TGTGCTAGCAGCTCGGGACAGCAAGAGACCCAGTACTTC.

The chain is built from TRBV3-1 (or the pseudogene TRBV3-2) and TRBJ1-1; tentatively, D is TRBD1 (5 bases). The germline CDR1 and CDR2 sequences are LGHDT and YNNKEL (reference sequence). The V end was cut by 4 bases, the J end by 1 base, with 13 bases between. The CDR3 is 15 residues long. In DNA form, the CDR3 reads TGTGCCAGCAGCCCTCTCGTGGGGGGGAACACTGAAGCTTTCTTT. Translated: CASSPLVGGNTEAFF.

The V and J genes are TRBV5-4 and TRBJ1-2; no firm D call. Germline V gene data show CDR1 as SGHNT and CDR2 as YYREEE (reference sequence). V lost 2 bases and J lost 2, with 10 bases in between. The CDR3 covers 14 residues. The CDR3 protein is CASSLAVGNYGYTF. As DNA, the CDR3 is TGTGCCAGCAGCTTAGCGGTGGGGAACTATGGCTACACCTTC. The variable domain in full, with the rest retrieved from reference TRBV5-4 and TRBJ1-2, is ETGVTQSPTHLIKTRGQQVTLRCSSQSGHNTVSWYQQALGQGPQFIFQYYREEENGRGNFPPRFSGLQFPNYSSELNVNALELDDSALYLCASSLAVGNYGYTFGSGTRLTVV.

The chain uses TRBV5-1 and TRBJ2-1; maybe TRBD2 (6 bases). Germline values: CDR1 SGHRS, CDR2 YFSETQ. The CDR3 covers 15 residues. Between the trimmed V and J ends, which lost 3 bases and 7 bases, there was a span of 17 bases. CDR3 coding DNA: TGCGCCAGCAGCTCGACTAGTCAGTCCATGAATGAGCAGTTCTTC. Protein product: CASSSTSQSMNEQFF.

CDR3 region: CAGAWGQRVLETQYF. Here the CDR3 DNA reads TGTGCCGGGGCCTGGGGACAGCGGGTTTTGGAGACCCAGTACTTC. V usage is TRBV30 and J usage is TRBJ2-5; weak D call: TRBD1 (7 bases). Germline CDR1 reads GTSNPN; CDR2 reads SVGIG (reference sequence). V lost 8 bases and J 5 bases, leaving 24 bases between the germline ends. The CDR3 length is 15 residues.